The T cell receptor beta chain described here comes from a study of shared clonotypes between healthy human individuals. Study-level findings and limits: Between a handful of donors, naive CD4 clonotypes were shared at a level of roughly 5.5%.

Trimming took off 10 bases at V and 3 bases at J, with 12 bases between the two ends. This CDR3 spans 13 amino acids. CDR1 MDHEN and CDR2 SYDVKM come from the germline V gene. On this clone: Its cognate antigen is unknown.

Per the authors' pipeline: ImmunoSEQ junction-only sequences lacked quality scores, so their filtering differed. Produced via immunoSEQ multiplex PCR; TCRdb's table is partial and in-frame only. V and J calls and clone size come straight from that table; D and trimming were deduced from the DNA. The sample holds around 1,900,000 clones, around 95% seen once. Naive CD8 cells comprised CD45RO-negative, CCR7-positively selected cells, excluding terminally differentiated effector memory CD45RA+ cells. The origin of this receptor is a man aged 18 to 29 in good health. Some clones in this sample may be carry-over from other donors' samples. V is TRBV28 and J is TRBJ1-4, with a weak D call TRBD1 (6 bases). The source material was naive CD8+ T cells from PBMCs. The CDR3 nucleotides read TGTGCCACCCAGACAGGAGCTAATGAAAAACTGTTTTTT. Protein: CATQTGANEKLFF.